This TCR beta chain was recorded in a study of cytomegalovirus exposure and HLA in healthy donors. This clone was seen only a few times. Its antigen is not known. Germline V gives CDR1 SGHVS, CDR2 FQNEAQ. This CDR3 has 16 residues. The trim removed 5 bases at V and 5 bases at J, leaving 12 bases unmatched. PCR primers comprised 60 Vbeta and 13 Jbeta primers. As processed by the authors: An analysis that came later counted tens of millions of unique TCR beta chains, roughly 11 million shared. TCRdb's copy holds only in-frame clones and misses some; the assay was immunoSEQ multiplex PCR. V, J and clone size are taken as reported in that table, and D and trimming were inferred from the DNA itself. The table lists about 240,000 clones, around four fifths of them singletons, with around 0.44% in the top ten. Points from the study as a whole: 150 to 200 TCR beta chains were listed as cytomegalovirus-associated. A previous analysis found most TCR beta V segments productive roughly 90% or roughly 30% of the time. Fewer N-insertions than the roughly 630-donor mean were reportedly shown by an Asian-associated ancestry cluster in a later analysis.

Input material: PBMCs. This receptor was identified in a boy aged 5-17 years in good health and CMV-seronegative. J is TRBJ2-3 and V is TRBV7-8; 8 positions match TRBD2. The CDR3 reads CASSKTGTRFIDTQYF. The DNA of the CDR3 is TGTGCCAGCAGCAAGACCGGGACTAGGTTTATAGATACGCAGTATTTT.